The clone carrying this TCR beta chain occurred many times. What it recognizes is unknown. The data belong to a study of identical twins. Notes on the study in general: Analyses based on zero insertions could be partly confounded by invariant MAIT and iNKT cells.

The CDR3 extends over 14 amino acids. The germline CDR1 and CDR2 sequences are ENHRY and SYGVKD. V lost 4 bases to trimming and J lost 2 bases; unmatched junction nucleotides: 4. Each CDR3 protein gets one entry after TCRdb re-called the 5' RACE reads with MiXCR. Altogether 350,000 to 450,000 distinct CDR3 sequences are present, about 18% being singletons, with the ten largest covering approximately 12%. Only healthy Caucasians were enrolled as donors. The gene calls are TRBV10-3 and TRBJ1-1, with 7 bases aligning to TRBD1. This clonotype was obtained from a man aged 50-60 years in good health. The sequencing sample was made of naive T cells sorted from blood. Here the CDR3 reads CAISGQGENTEAFF. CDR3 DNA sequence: TGTGCCATCAGTGGACAGGGAGAAAACACTGAAGCTTTCTTT.